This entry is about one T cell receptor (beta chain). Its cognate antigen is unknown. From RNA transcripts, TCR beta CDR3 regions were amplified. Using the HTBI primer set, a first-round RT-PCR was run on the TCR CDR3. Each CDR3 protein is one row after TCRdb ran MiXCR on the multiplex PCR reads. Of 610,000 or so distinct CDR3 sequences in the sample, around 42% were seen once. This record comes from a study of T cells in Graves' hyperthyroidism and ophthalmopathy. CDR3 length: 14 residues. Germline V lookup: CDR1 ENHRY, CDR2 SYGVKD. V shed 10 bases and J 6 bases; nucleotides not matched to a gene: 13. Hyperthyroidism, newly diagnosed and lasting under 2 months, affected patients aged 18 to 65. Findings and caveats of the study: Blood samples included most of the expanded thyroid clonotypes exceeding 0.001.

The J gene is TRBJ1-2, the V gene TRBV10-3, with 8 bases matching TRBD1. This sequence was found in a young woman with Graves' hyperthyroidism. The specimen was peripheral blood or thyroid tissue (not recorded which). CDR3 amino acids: CATPGQVGGNGYTF. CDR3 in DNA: TGTGCCACCCCGGGACAGGTCGGAGGCAATGGCTACACCTTC.